The 28 T cell receptor beta chains below all came from one sample that was sequenced in a study of CD8 T cells in Susac syndrome. Reverse transcription of roughly 0.5 to 1 ug RNA used random hexamers. One entry per CDR3 protein, called by TCRdb with MiXCR from the immunoSEQ multiplex PCR reads. The sample contains tens of thousands of distinct CDR3 sequences, over 90% of which appear only once. Sequenced material: CD8+ T cells from PBMCs. The receptors stem from a human donor with Susac syndrome.

The V gene is TRBV2, the J gene TRBJ1-2; D not certain. CDR3 length equals 16 residues. Trimming shortened V by 7 bases and J by 2 bases, and 20 bases separated the two germline ends. Germline V gene lookup returns CDR1 SNHLY and CDR2 FYNNEI. The CDR3 nucleotides read TGTGCCAGCACCCTTAGCATTACGGGCACCAACTATGGCTACACCTTC. This sequence encodes CASTLSITGTNYGYTF.

V usage is TRBV15 and J usage is TRBJ1-2, with TRBD1 identical over 8 bases. Trimming cost V 6 bases and J 4 bases; bases outside gene matches: 4. Germline V gene lookup returns CDR1 LNHNV and CDR2 YYDKDF (reference sequence). This CDR3 has 13 residues. In nucleotides, the CDR3 is TGTGCCACCAGAGGACAGGGAGGCTATGGCTACACCTTC. Translating it yields CATRGQGGYGYTF. The full variable domain, rest sourced from reference TRBV15 and TRBJ1-2, is DAMVIQNPRYQVTQFGKPVTLSCSQTLNHNVMYWYQQKSSQAPKLLFHYYDKDFNNEADTPDNFQSRRPNTSFCFLDIRSPGLGDTAMYLCATRGQGGYGYTFGSGTRLTVV.

The genes are TRBV9 and TRBJ2-1, with D uncertain. Trimming cost V 0 bases and J 6 bases, with 10 bases left between them. Germline CDR1 is SGDLS and CDR2 is YYNGEE. This CDR3 spans 14 amino acids. The CDR3 loop reads CASSVGDWGNEQFF. CDR3 nucleotides: TGTGCCAGCAGCGTAGGGGATTGGGGCAATGAGCAGTTCTTC.

The rearrangement uses TRBV7-9 and TRBJ2-7, with TRBD2 matching over 7 bases. The germline gives CDR1 SEHNR, CDR2 FQNEAQ (reference sequence). V gave up 4 bases and J gave up 2 bases; unmatched junction bases: 5. CDR3 length: 14 residues. CDR3 DNA: TGTGCCAGCAGCTCGGGGGGAGGCCCCTACGAGCAGTACTTC. This encodes CASSSGGGPYEQYF.

The CDR3 coding sequence is TGTGCCAGCAGCGAATACACACCGGGACTCCCCTACAATGAGCAGTTCTTC. Its translation: CASSEYTPGLPYNEQFF. The V call is TRBV9, the J call TRBJ2-1; perhaps TRBD2 as D (6 bases). CDR3 size: 17 residues. Germline CDR1 reads SGDLS; CDR2 reads YYNGEE. V lost 3 bases and J lost 2, with 18 bases in between.

CDR3 DNA: TGTGCCAGCAGCCTTGGAATTAGCAATCAGCCCCAGCATTTT. Amino acid sequence: CASSLGISNQPQHF. The chain has TRBV5-6 and TRBJ1-5; D uncertain. Deletions cut 4 bases from V and 0 bases from J, with 8 bases between. CDR1 and CDR2 from the germline V gene are SGHDT and YYEEEE. The length of the CDR3 is 14 residues.

About this clonotype itself: An end of the junction differs from the germline gene, which may be a read error. V gene TRBV7-7 combines with J gene TRBJ2-5; no firm D call. This CDR3 has 14 residues. CDR1 is SSHAT, CDR2 FNYEAQ, per germline (reference sequence). In DNA form, the CDR3 reads TGTGCTAGCAGCCCCGGACGGAACCAAGAGACCCAGTACTTC. It translates to CASSPGRNQETQYF.

The chain joins TRBV27 to TRBJ2-5, with D maybe TRBD1 (5 bases). V gave up 3 bases and J gave up 0 bases, with 11 bases separating them. The germline CDR1 and CDR2 sequences are MNHEY and SMNVEV (reference sequence). There are 15 residues in the CDR3. The CDR3 DNA sequence: TGTGCCAGCAGTTTTTCAGCAGGGAACCAAGAGACCCAGTACTTC. Translating it yields CASSFSAGNQETQYF.

The CDR3 nucleotides are TGCAGTGCCACCCGGACAGGGGGCCATGTCTACGAGCAGTACTTC. This gives the protein CSATRTGGHVYEQYF. J is TRBJ2-7 and V is TRBV20-1; 11 bases fit TRBD1. This CDR3 is 15 amino acids long. With V trimmed by 6 bases and J by 3 bases, 10 bases remained unmatched. Germline CDR1 DFQATT, CDR2 SNEGSKA (reference sequence).

The V call is TRBV27, the J call TRBJ2-3, with D perhaps matching TRBD1 (7 bases). V was pared by 6 bases and J by 6 bases, with 13 bases between. The CDR3 has 13 amino acids. Looked up from germline, CDR1 is MNHEY and CDR2 is SMNVEV (reference sequence). The DNA of the CDR3 is TGTGCCAGCAGCCCAGGGGGGCGCGATACGCAGTATTTT. Translated, it gives CASSPGGRDTQYF.

The DNA of the CDR3 is TGCGCCAGCAGCCAAGAAGGGGCGGGAGGAGTGACCGGGGAGCTGTTTTTT. Translating it yields CASSQEGAGGVTGELFF. This sequence joins TRBV4-1 and TRBJ2-2; 8 positions match TRBD2. Losses at the gene ends were 0 bases for V and 5 bases for J; bases not matched to a gene: 8. The CDR3 extends over 17 amino acids. The germline CDR1 and CDR2 sequences are MGHRA and YSYEKL.

This clonotype is a singleton in its sample. V is TRBV2 and J is TRBJ2-5; unclear D gene. V was pared by 8 bases and J by 4 bases, with 17 bases between. The CDR3 has 14 residues. Per the germline V gene, CDR1 is SNHLY and CDR2 is FYNNEI. The CDR3 is CASHDSRVPETQYF. The CDR3 nucleotides read TGTGCCAGCCACGACTCCCGGGTGCCAGAGACCCAGTACTTC. Drawing the rest from reference TRBV2 and TRBJ2-5, the complete variable domain is EPEVTQTPSHQVTQMGQEVILRCVPISNHLYFYWYRQILGQKVEFLVSFYNNEISEKSEIFDDQFSVERPDGSNFTLKIRSTKLEDSAMYFCASHDSRVPETQYFGPGTRLLVL.

The chain combines TRBV11-2 with TRBJ2-1; 9 bases line up with TRBD1. Trimming removed 3 bases from V and 0 bases from J; junction bases left unmatched: 15. Per the germline V gene, CDR1 is SGHAT and CDR2 is FQNNGV. The CDR3 has 20 amino acids. In DNA form, the CDR3 reads TGTGCCAGCAGCTTCTCCCCGGGACAGGGCCTTGAGAGCTCCTACAATGAGCAGTTCTTC. Its translation is CASSFSPGQGLESSYNEQFF.

This clonotype appeared once. The CDR3 sequence: CAWNVVGPYNEQFF. The DNA for the CDR3 is TGTGCCTGGAACGTTGTGGGCCCTTACAATGAGCAGTTCTTC. The chain couples TRBV30 to TRBJ2-1; no definite D call. V shed 4 bases and J shed 4 bases, with 14 bases lying between them. The CDR3 contains 14 residues. Germline V lookup: CDR1 GTSNPN, CDR2 SVGIG (reference sequence).

The chain has TRBV24-1 and TRBJ1-5; TRBD1 is a possible D gene (5 bases). The V end was cut by 4 bases, the J end by 1 base, with 7 bases between. The CDR3 runs 14 residues. CDR1 KGHDR and CDR2 SFDVKD come from the germline V gene. In DNA, the CDR3 is TGTGCCACCAGTGACTGGGACAGCAATCAGCCCCAGCATTTT. Translation: CATSDWDSNQPQHF.

This clonotype showed up just once. The genes are TRBV5-1 and TRBJ2-7; 12 bases agree with TRBD1. J was trimmed by 6 bases and V by 4 bases; bases with no gene match: 5. The CDR3 loop spans 14 amino acids. CDR1 and CDR2 (germline): SGHRS, YFSETQ. The CDR3 sequence is CASSTGQGAIEQYF. The CDR3 DNA is TGCGCCAGCAGCACGGGACAGGGGGCTATCGAGCAGTACTTC.

The genes are TRBV30 and TRBJ2-7; tentatively, D is TRBD2 (6 bases). The ends were cut back, 3 bases at V and 2 bases at J, with 14 bases in the middle. This CDR3 spans 14 amino acids. Per the germline V gene, CDR1 is GTSNPN and CDR2 is SVGIG (reference sequence). The CDR3 nucleotides read TGTGCCTGGAGGGTGCCGGGGGTGGCCTACGAGCAGTACTTC. Translation gives CAWRVPGVAYEQYF. The entire variable domain, with the rest obtained from reference TRBV30 and TRBJ2-7, is as follows: SQTIHQWPATLVQPVGSPLSLECTVEGTSNPNLYWYRQAAGRGLQLLFYSVGIGQISSEVPQNLSASRPQDRQFILSSKKLLLSDSGFYLCAWRVPGVAYEQYFGPGTRLTVT.

The V gene is TRBV15, the J gene TRBJ1-4; no clear D gene. V lost 1 base and J lost 6, with 6 bases in between. Germline V gives CDR1 LNHNV, CDR2 YYDKDF (reference sequence). There are 13 residues in the CDR3. The CDR3: CATSRVPDEKLFF. The CDR3 coding sequence is TGTGCCACCAGCAGAGTCCCAGATGAAAAACTGTTTTTT.

The chain is built from TRBV7-9 and TRBJ2-7, with TRBD1 identical over 10 bases. The CDR3 covers 15 residues. V lost 4 bases, J lost 8 bases, and 11 bases stayed unmatched. The germline V gene has CDR1 SEHNR and CDR2 FQNEAQ (reference sequence). Here the CDR3 reads CASSSSGTGDPQQYF. As DNA, the CDR3 is TGTGCCAGCAGCTCATCCGGGACAGGGGATCCCCAGCAGTACTTC. The whole variable domain, filled in from reference TRBV7-9 and TRBJ2-7, reads DTGVSQNPRHKITKRGQNVTFRCDPISEHNRLYWYRQTLGQGPEFLTYFQNEAQLEKSRLLSDRFSAERPKGSFSTLEIQRTEQGDSAMYLCASSSSGTGDPQQYFGPGTRLTVT.

The chain combines TRBV6-2 or TRBV6-3 with TRBJ2-7, with TRBD2 identical over 7 bases. The germline V gene encodes CDR1 MNHEY and CDR2 SVGEGT. The CDR3 contains 15 residues. V shed 3 bases, J shed 1 base, and the junction held 6 bases outside the gene matches. In DNA form, the CDR3 reads TGTGCCAGCAGTTATTTCGCGGGAGTGTCCTACGAGCAGTACTTC. This gives the protein CASSYFAGVSYEQYF.

The CDR3 nucleotides are TGTGCCAGCAGCCAAGGACTAGGGACGCAGTATTTT. Translating gives CASSQGLGTQYF. The chain is built from TRBV4-2 and TRBJ2-3, with a weak D call TRBD2 (6 bases). The V gene's germline CDR1 is LGHNA and CDR2 YNFKEQ. Trimming pared 1 base from V and 9 bases from J, leaving 8 bases between. The CDR3 totals 12 residues.

The rearrangement joins TRBV4-1 to TRBJ2-3; D is uncertain. This CDR3 contains 16 residues. Germline assignment: CDR1 MGHRA and CDR2 YSYEKL. V shed 4 bases and J shed 0 bases, with 14 bases lying between them. CDR3 in amino acids: CASSPLVPASTDTQYF. CDR3 coding DNA: TGCGCCAGCAGCCCGTTAGTACCCGCTAGCACAGATACGCAGTATTTT.

The chain's CDR3 is CASSYGTPVYYNEQFF. CDR3 bases: TGTGCCAGCAGTTACGGGACGCCAGTCTACTACAATGAGCAGTTCTTC. V gene TRBV6-6 combines with J gene TRBJ2-1; D might be TRBD1 or TRBD2, each matching 5 bases. In germline, CDR1 is MNHNY, CDR2 SVGAGI (reference sequence). The CDR3 totals 16 residues. Trimming removed 2 bases at V and 3 bases at J, with 14 bases between.

For the CDR3, the DNA is TGTGCCAGCAGCGTGGAGGACTCGAACACCGGGGAGCTGTTTTTT. Protein product: CASSVEDSNTGELFF. J is TRBJ2-2 and V is TRBV9; D possibly corresponds to TRBD2 (5 bases). Germline CDR1 and CDR2: SGDLS and YYNGEE. The CDR3 is made up of 15 amino acids. The V end was cut by 2 bases, the J end by 0 bases, with 8 bases between.

This chain links TRBV20-1 with TRBJ2-7, with 12 bases that match TRBD2. Germline CDR1 DFQATT, CDR2 SNEGSKA (reference sequence). This CDR3 is built from 15 residues. J was trimmed by 4 bases and V by 3 bases; bases with no gene match: 7. Here the CDR3 DNA reads TGCAGTGCTAGGAAACTTGGGACTAGCGGGTACGAGCAGTACTTC. Translation gives CSARKLGTSGYEQYF.

This clonotype was observed once. The CDR3 region has the DNA TGTGCCAGGGGGGACAGGGCGGACTATGGCTACACCTTC. It codes for CARGDRADYGYTF. The V gene is TRBV2, the J gene TRBJ1-2, with 9 bases that match TRBD1. Germline V gives CDR1 SNHLY, CDR2 FYNNEI. V shed 9 bases, J shed 3 bases, and the junction held 5 bases outside the gene matches. This CDR3 has 13 amino acids.

V is TRBV7-8 and J is TRBJ2-5; D call uncertain. V dropped 2 bases and J dropped 7 bases, with 14 bases sitting between them. Looked up from germline, CDR1 is SGHVS and CDR2 is FQNEAQ. The CDR3 length is 14 residues. The CDR3: CASSLFDSAGTQYF. The DNA for the CDR3 is TGTGCCAGCAGCTTATTCGACTCGGCAGGGACCCAGTACTTC.

The J gene is TRBJ2-1, the V gene TRBV18, with D tentatively TRBD1 or TRBD2 (5 bases each). The CDR3 consists of 15 residues. Trimming removed 2 bases from V and 7 bases from J, with 15 bases in between. The germline V gene has CDR1 KGHSH and CDR2 LQKENI. Here the CDR3 reads CASSPGGRGLNEQFF. DNA for the CDR3: TGTGCCAGCTCACCAGGGGGAAGGGGATTGAATGAGCAGTTCTTC.